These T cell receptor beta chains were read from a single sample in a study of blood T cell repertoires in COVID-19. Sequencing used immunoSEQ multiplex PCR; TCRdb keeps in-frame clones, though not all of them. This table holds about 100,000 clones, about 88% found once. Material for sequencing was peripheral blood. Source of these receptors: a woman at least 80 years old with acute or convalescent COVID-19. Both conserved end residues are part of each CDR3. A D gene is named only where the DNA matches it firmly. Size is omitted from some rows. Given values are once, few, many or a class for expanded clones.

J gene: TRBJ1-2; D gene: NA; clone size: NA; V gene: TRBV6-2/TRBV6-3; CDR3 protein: CASSLAGSGYGYTF; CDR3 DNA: TGTGCCAGCAGCCTTGCGGGGTCGGGCTATGGCTACACCTTC
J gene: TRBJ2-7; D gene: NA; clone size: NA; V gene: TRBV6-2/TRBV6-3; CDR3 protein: CASSSSSYEQYF; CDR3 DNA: TGTGCCAGCAGCTCCAGTTCCTACGAGCAGTACTTC
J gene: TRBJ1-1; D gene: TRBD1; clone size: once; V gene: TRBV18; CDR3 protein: CASSPQGQVTEAFF; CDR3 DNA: TGTGCCAGCTCACCTCAGGGACAGGTTACTGAAGCTTTCTTT
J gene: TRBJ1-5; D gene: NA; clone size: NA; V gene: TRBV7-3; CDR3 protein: CASSLNPGQPQHF; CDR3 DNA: TGTGCCAGCAGCTTAAACCCGGGTCAGCCCCAGCATTTT
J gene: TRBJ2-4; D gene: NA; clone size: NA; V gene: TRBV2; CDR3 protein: CASSPRQRLKNIQYF; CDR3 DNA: TGTGCCAGCAGTCCAAGGCAGCGACTTAAAAACATTCAGTACTTC
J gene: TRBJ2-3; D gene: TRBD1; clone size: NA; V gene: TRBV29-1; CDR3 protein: CSVEGAGGITDTQYF; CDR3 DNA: TGCAGCGTTGAAGGGGCAGGGGGCATAACAGATACGCAGTATTTT
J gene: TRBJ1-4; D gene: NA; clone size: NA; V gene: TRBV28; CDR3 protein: CASSTPFGLNEKLFF; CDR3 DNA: TGTGCCAGCAGTACGCCTTTTGGCTTGAATGAAAAACTGTTTTTT
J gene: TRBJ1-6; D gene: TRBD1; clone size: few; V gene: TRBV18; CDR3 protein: CASSPGDRDNSPLHF; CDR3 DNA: TGTGCCAGCTCACCAGGGGACAGGGATAATTCACCCCTCCACTTT
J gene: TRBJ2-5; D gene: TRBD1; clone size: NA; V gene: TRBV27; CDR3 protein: CASSRGQGVGETQYF; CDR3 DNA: TGTGCCAGCAGTCGGGGACAGGGGGTTGGGGAGACCCAGTACTTC
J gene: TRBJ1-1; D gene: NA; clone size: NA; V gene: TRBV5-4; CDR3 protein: CASSREGGTEAFF; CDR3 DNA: TGTGCCAGCAGTAGAGAGGGGGGGACTGAAGCTTTCTTT
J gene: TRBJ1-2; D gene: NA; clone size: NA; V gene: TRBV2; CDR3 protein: CASSDLGGNYGYTF; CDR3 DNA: TGTGCCAGCAGTGACTTGGGAGGGAACTATGGCTACACCTTC
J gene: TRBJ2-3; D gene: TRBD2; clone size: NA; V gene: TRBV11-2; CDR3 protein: CASSLGIVTGGADTQYF; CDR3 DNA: TGTGCCAGCAGCTTAGGAATCGTGACGGGGGGGGCAGATACGCAGTATTTT
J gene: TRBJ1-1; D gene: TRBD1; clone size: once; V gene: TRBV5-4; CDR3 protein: CASSKDRMNTEAFF; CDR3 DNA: TGTGCCAGCAGCAAGGACAGGATGAACACTGAAGCTTTCTTT
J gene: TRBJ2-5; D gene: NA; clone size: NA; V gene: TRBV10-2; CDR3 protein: CASSDGRGGETQYF; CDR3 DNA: TGCGCCAGCAGTGACGGAAGGGGTGGGGAGACCCAGTACTTC
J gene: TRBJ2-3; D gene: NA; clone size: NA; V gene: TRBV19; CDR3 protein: CASSIGARGTDTQYF; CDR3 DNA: TGTGCCAGTAGTATTGGGGCCAGGGGCACAGATACGCAGTATTTT